These 12 T cell receptor beta chains share one sample of origin, sequenced in a study of cytomegalovirus exposure and HLA in healthy donors. It was with 60 Vbeta and 13 Jbeta primers that the PCR ran. Clones were sequenced by immunoSEQ multiplex PCR, and TCRdb holds only the in-frame ones, with some missing. This sample has some 180,000 clones; roughly three quarters occur once, and the top ten carry under 3%. The material sequenced was PBMCs. These receptors were collected from a woman aged 30 to 39 in good health and CMV-seropositive.

The V call is TRBV9, the J call TRBJ2-1; the D gene is possibly TRBD2 (6 bases). The CDR3 runs to 18 residues. Germline V gene sequence: CDR1 SGDLS, CDR2 YYNGEE. V dropped 4 bases and J dropped 0 bases, with 20 bases sitting between them. In DNA form, the CDR3 reads TGTGCCAGCAGCCCACGTATGGGGGGTGGTAGCTCCTACAATGAGCAGTTCTTC. Its translation: CASSPRMGGGSSYNEQFF.

The gene calls are TRBV28 and TRBJ1-6, with 7 bases lining up with TRBD1. The length of the CDR3 is 15 residues. CDR1 and CDR2 (germline): MDHEN, SYDVKM. Losses at the gene ends were 6 bases for V and 0 bases for J; bases not matched to a gene: 2. The CDR3 sequence: CASRSGGSYNSPLHF. For the CDR3, the DNA is TGTGCCAGCAGATCAGGGGGCTCCTATAATTCACCCCTCCACTTT.

This chain connects TRBV10-3 to TRBJ2-5; TRBD2 agrees at 15 bases. This CDR3 has 17 residues. The germline V gene has CDR1 ENHRY and CDR2 SYGVKD. V lost 5 bases and J lost 2; bases outside the gene matches: 6. Here the CDR3 reads CAISFGLAGGRQETQYF. The CDR3 nucleotides are TGTGCCATCAGTTTCGGACTAGCGGGGGGGCGGCAAGAGACCCAGTACTTC.

The chain carries TRBV19 and TRBJ2-5; 9 nucleotides match TRBD2. Germline loops: CDR1 LNHDA, CDR2 SQIVND (reference sequence). V lost 5 bases to trimming and J lost 2 bases; unmatched junction nucleotides: 12. The CDR3 sequence is 17 residues long. CDR3 in amino acids: CASSGAGGGAPQETQYF. CDR3 coding DNA: TGTGCCAGTAGTGGGGCTGGCGGGGGGGCTCCACAAGAGACCCAGTACTTC.

CDR3 sequence reads: CATLPRVGSTEAFF. The DNA of the CDR3 is TGTGCCACCCTGCCGCGGGTGGGGAGCACTGAAGCTTTCTTT. The chain has TRBV6-5 and TRBJ1-1; D not certain. V shed 10 bases and J shed 4 bases, with 19 bases lying between them. The CDR3 sequence is 14 residues long. CDR1 MNHEY and CDR2 SVGAGI come from the germline V gene.

The chain recombines TRBV6-4 with TRBJ1-2; a possible D gene is TRBD1 (6 bases). Trimming removed 5 bases at V and 2 bases at J, with 12 bases between. Germline V gives CDR1 MRHNA, CDR2 SNTAGT. The CDR3 has 14 residues. CDR3 DNA: TGTGCCAGCAGTCTCGGACAGACAAACTATGGCTACACCTTC. It specifies CASSLGQTNYGYTF.

Comments on this clone: Other DNA sequences in the same sample also yield this CDR3. The chain employs TRBV5-1 and TRBJ1-4; D possibly corresponds to TRBD1 (6 bases). With 0 bases removed from V and 5 bases from J, the gap between germline ends came to 8 bases. Germline CDR1 reads SGHRS; CDR2 reads YFSETQ. The CDR3 is 14 amino acids. CDR3 bases: TGCGCCAGCAGCTTGGGCCAGGGGAATGAAAAACTGTTTTTT. Translation gives CASSLGQGNEKLFF.

This clone occurred once. V is TRBV27 and J is TRBJ1-2; D perhaps matches TRBD1 (6 bases). V was trimmed by 5 bases and J by 6 bases, leaving 16 bases between them. The CDR3 has 14 residues. Germline loops: CDR1 MNHEY, CDR2 SMNVEV (reference sequence). CDR3 nucleotide sequence: TGTGCCAGCAGTCAAAACAGGGCTAGGGATGGCTACACCTTC. Protein sequence: CASSQNRARDGYTF.

The chain combines TRBV29-1 with TRBJ2-7; D is perhaps TRBD2 (5 bases). The CDR3 runs 13 residues. V lost 3 bases and J lost 2, with 11 bases in between. Germline-derived CDR1 and CDR2 are SQVTM and ANQGSEA. In nucleotides, the CDR3 is TGCAGCGTTGAGGGAGTAGGGACCTACGAGCAGTACTTC. Translating it yields CSVEGVGTYEQYF.

This chain joins TRBV7-2 and TRBJ1-1; D is uncertain. This CDR3 is built from 14 residues. Germline assignment: CDR1 SGHTA and CDR2 FQGNSA. Trimming removed 5 bases from V and 1 base from J, with 11 bases in between. The chain's CDR3 is CASSKSYRNTEAFF. The CDR3 DNA sequence: TGTGCCAGCAGCAAATCGTACAGGAACACTGAAGCTTTCTTT.

This chain uses TRBV6-1 with TRBJ2-3, with 10 bases lining up with TRBD2. This CDR3 contains 16 residues. Germline V lookup: CDR1 MNHNS, CDR2 SASEGT. The junction had 9 bases not matched to a gene; V was cut back by 4 bases and J by 5 bases. CDR3 region: CASSVSAGGQGDTQYF. For the CDR3, the DNA is TGTGCCAGCAGTGTCTCAGCGGGGGGGCAGGGAGATACGCAGTATTTT.

The chain links TRBV19 to TRBJ2-2, with TRBD1 as a possible D gene (6 bases). V lost 6 bases and J 7 bases, leaving 12 bases between the germline ends. CDR3 length: 13 residues. Germline V CDR1 and CDR2: LNHDA, SQIVND (reference sequence). DNA for the CDR3: TGTGCCAGTAGCCTTGAGGGGGACGGGGAGCTGTTTTTT. It codes for CASSLEGDGELFF. Full variable domain (remainder filled in from reference TRBV19 and TRBJ2-2): DGGITQSPKYLFRKEGQNVTLSCEQNLNHDAMYWYRQDPGQGLRLIYYSQIVNDFQKGDIAEGYSVSREKKESFPLTVTSAQKNPTAFYLCASSLEGDGELFFGEGSRLTVL.